This TCR beta chain was sequenced during a study of cytomegalovirus exposure and HLA in healthy donors. Findings of the study overall: Relative to equally common others, HLA-associated TCR beta chains showed greater clonal expansion in a later analysis. It was assumed in the presence/absence analyses that sequencing depth was roughly uniform across donors. The authors later found most CMV-associated TCR beta chains appeared HLA-restricted.

Germline V lookup: CDR1 MNHEY, CDR2 SMNVEV (reference sequence). The CDR3 is 14 amino acids. The V end was cut by 4 bases, the J end by 7 bases, with 14 bases between. About this clone itself: Its antigen is unknown.

Vbeta (60) and Jbeta (13) primers were used in the PCR. Using immunoSEQ multiplex PCR, the repertoire was profiled, and TCRdb retains in-frame clones only, with some absent. Here the sample table reports approximately 210,000 clones. This sequence originates from a woman aged 25-40 years in good health and CMV-seropositive. What was sequenced was PBMCs. The V and J genes are TRBV27 and TRBJ1-5; D ambiguous. CDR3 coding DNA: TGTGCCAGCAGTTCCCCGGGGTCGGGGCAGCCCCAGCATTTT. This translates into CASSSPGSGQPQHF.